Sequencing of this T cell receptor (beta chain) was carried out in a study of Ad26.COV2.S vaccination and SARS-CoV-2 variants. Across the whole study: The Ad26.COV2.S arm of the COV1001 trial was where the donor was placed.

Treatment denoted: over 15 received Ad26.COV2.S at low or high dose, single or two shots; about five received placebo; per-sample allocation not given. Sampling was performed 63 days after the first vaccine or placebo injection. Germline-derived CDR1 and CDR2 are SGDLS and YYNGEE. The CDR3 loop spans 15 amino acids. Unmatched junction bases numbered 4, after V lost 3 bases and J lost 1 base. Using immunoSEQ multiplex PCR, the repertoire was profiled, and TCRdb retains in-frame clones only, with some absent. The sample holds hundreds of thousands of clones; around 87% are singletons and the top ten take roughly 3.1%.

This sequence was found in a person between 18 and 65 years old who received the Ad26.COV2.S COVID-19 vaccine or a placebo. Sequencing was performed on peripheral blood, taken in a trial of Ad26.COV2.S vaccine versus placebo. The rearrangement joins TRBV9 to TRBJ1-2; TRBD1 aligns across 9 bases. This chain's CDR3 is CASSARDRDNYGYTF. In DNA, the CDR3 is TGTGCCAGCAGCGCCCGGGACAGGGATAACTATGGCTACACCTTC.